Listed here are 27 T cell receptor beta chains from one sample, sequenced in a study of blood T cell repertoires in COVID-19. Assay used: immunoSEQ multiplex PCR; TCRdb lists only in-frame clones, some missing. This table has just over 350,000 clones, roughly 90% appearing once. The material sequenced was PBMCs or T cells enriched from blood (not recorded which). The receptors stem from a woman younger than 45 who had recovered from COVID-19.

The rearrangement uses TRBV5-1 and TRBJ2-5; a weak D match, TRBD2 (6 bases). The CDR3 has 14 residues. V lost 4 bases, J lost 4 bases, and 14 bases lay in between. Germline V gene lookup returns CDR1 SGHRS and CDR2 YFSETQ. CDR3 DNA sequence: TGCGCCAGCAGCCCCGGAGGGGCATTAGAGACCCAGTACTTC. Translating it yields CASSPGGALETQYF.

Turning to this clone: The junction and the germline gene differ at one end; a read error may be behind it. This chain connects TRBV7-7 to TRBJ1-1, with D unresolved. This CDR3 comprises 16 residues. Germline V gives CDR1 SSHAT, CDR2 FNYEAQ (reference sequence). The CDR3 sequence: CASSLARGAMNTEAFF. In DNA, the CDR3 is TGTGCTAGCAGCTTAGCGCGCGGAGCTATGAACACTGAAGCTTTCTTT.

This chain links TRBV15 with TRBJ2-1, with 8 bases matching TRBD2. The CDR3 contains 16 residues. Germline V gene lookup returns CDR1 LNHNV and CDR2 YYDKDF (reference sequence). With 1 base clipped from V and 0 bases from J, the junction kept 2 bases outside the gene matches. CDR3 nucleotide sequence: TGTGCCACCAGCAGAGCCAGCGGGAGCTCCTACAATGAGCAGTTCTTC. It yields the protein CATSRASGSSYNEQFF.

This clone was recorded only once. The chain links TRBV4-1 to TRBJ2-6; TRBD1 matches 11 bases. The CDR3 runs to 15 residues. CDR1 is MGHRA and CDR2 is YSYEKL in the germline V gene. V lost 5 bases to trimming and J lost 11 bases; unmatched junction nucleotides: 8. The CDR3 DNA sequence: TGCGCCAGCAGCATGCAAGGGACAGGGGGGGACGTCCTGACTTTC. Protein: CASSMQGTGGDVLTF.

This clone was observed once. The V and J genes are TRBV27 and TRBJ1-6; weak D call: TRBD1 (5 bases). CDR1 and CDR2 (germline): MNHEY, SMNVEV (reference sequence). The CDR3 runs 15 residues. V dropped 7 bases and J dropped 8 bases, with 18 bases sitting between them. CDR3: CASNRQNYNYSPLHF. CDR3 DNA: TGTGCCAGCAACCGACAGAACTATAACTATTCACCCCTCCACTTT.

The chain employs TRBV6-5 and TRBJ2-7; 7 nucleotides line up with TRBD1. The germline gives CDR1 MNHEY, CDR2 SVGAGI. J gave up 6 bases and V 0 bases, and 8 bases lay outside the gene matches. This CDR3 spans 15 amino acids. CDR3: CASSYSRTGDTEQYF. CDR3 bases: TGTGCCAGCAGTTACTCGAGAACAGGGGACACCGAGCAGTACTTC.

V gene TRBV4-1 combines with J gene TRBJ1-1, with 8 bases matching TRBD1. V gave up 4 bases and J gave up 5 bases; unmatched junction bases: 9. Germline lookup yields CDR1 MGHRA and CDR2 YSYEKL. This CDR3 is built from 15 residues. The CDR3 DNA reads TGCGCCAGCAGCCGGCATGGACAGGGTAAGACTGAAGCTTTCTTT. Amino acids: CASSRHGQGKTEAFF.

Points on this clone: A junction boundary mismatches the germline segment, possibly from a read error. The V call is TRBV6-5, the J call TRBJ2-1; 9 bases match TRBD2. The CDR3 length is 15 residues. Germline lookup yields CDR1 MNHEY and CDR2 SVGAGI. In nucleotides, the CDR3 is TGTGCCAGCAGGCACCTAGCGGGGTCCTCCAATGAGCAGTTCTTC. Translating gives CASRHLAGSSNEQFF.

This sequence joins TRBV27 and TRBJ2-1, with D possibly being TRBD1 (5 bases). The CDR3 covers 14 residues. Germline-derived CDR1 and CDR2 are MNHEY and SMNVEV (reference sequence). Trimming stripped 9 bases from V and 6 bases from J, with 18 bases between. The CDR3 loop reads CASLDRGGGNEQFF. The DNA for the CDR3 is TGTGCCAGTCTAGATAGGGGTGGTGGCAATGAGCAGTTCTTC.

The chain links TRBV28 to TRBJ1-6; 9 nucleotides align to TRBD1. V gave up 5 bases and J gave up 5 bases; unmatched junction bases: 4. Germline lookup yields CDR1 MDHEN and CDR2 SYDVKM. The length of the CDR3 is 15 residues. The CDR3 coding sequence is TGTGCCAGCAGTCCGGGACAGGGAAATAATTCACCCCTCCACTTT. Its translation is CASSPGQGNNSPLHF. The variable domain in full, completed from reference TRBV28 and TRBJ1-6, reads DVKVTQSSRYLVKRTGEKVFLECVQDMDHENMFWYRQDPGLGLRLIYFSYDVKMKEKGDIPEGYSVSREKKERFSLILESASTNQTSMYLCASSPGQGNNSPLHFGNGTRLTVT.

The CDR3 loop reads CSVDIEGGITEAFF. CDR3 coding DNA: TGCAGCGTTGACATAGAGGGGGGGATCACTGAAGCTTTCTTT. The V call is TRBV29-1, the J call TRBJ1-1, with D possibly TRBD1 on 6 matching bases. Germline loops: CDR1 SQVTM, CDR2 ANQGSEA. V was clipped by 3 bases and J by 4 bases, with 15 bases between them. The CDR3 runs 14 residues.

CDR3 amino acids: CASSQDSRSAAKGNTIYF. The CDR3 bases are TGTGCCAGCAGCCAAGATTCCAGATCGGCAGCGAAAGGAAACACCATATATTTT. V gene TRBV3-1 (or the pseudogene TRBV3-2) combines with J gene TRBJ1-3; D uncertain. With 0 bases removed from V and 4 bases from J, the gap between germline ends came to 19 bases. Germline V lookup: CDR1 LGHDT, CDR2 YNNKEL (reference sequence). The CDR3 is 18 amino acids.

This chain joins TRBV5-1 and TRBJ2-7, with a tentative D call TRBD1 (5 bases). The CDR3 has 14 residues. CDR1 and CDR2 from the germline V gene are SGHRS and YFSETQ. V lost 3 bases to trimming and J lost 2 bases, with 12 bases between them. CDR3 residues: CASSSTARPYEQYF. DNA for the CDR3: TGCGCCAGCAGCTCGACAGCCCGACCCTACGAGCAGTACTTC.

The gene calls are TRBV10-3 and TRBJ2-1; 9 bases agree with TRBD1. Germline V lookup: CDR1 ENHRY, CDR2 SYGVKD. This CDR3 is built from 17 residues. Losses at the gene ends were 8 bases for V and 0 bases for J; bases not matched to a gene: 11. As DNA, the CDR3 is TGTGCCATCGGGACAGGGACCAGTCGGAGCTCCTACAATGAGCAGTTCTTC. It codes for CAIGTGTSRSSYNEQFF.

Only one count was recorded for this clone. The chain combines TRBV18 with TRBJ1-6; D perhaps matches TRBD1 (5 bases). V lost 0 bases to trimming and J lost 9 bases, with 12 bases between them. The CDR3 totals 15 residues. CDR1 and CDR2 (germline): KGHSH, LQKENI. The CDR3 here is CASSPPKGGGSPLHF. The CDR3 DNA reads as TGTGCCAGCTCACCACCGAAGGGCGGGGGTTCACCCCTCCACTTT.

The genes are TRBV5-4 and TRBJ2-1; 13 bases fit TRBD2. V lost 0 bases to trimming and J lost 10 bases; unmatched junction nucleotides: 7. Per germline, CDR1 SGHNT and CDR2 YYREEE (reference sequence). The CDR3 is 16 residues long. CDR3: CASSLGLAGGRREQFF. CDR3 sequence (DNA): TGTGCCAGCAGCTTGGGACTAGCGGGGGGTCGAAGGGAGCAGTTCTTC.

The gene calls are TRBV19 and TRBJ2-5; 7 nucleotides align to TRBD1. This CDR3 is built from 14 residues. J lost 5 bases, V lost 6 bases, and 9 bases had no gene match. CDR1 is LNHDA, CDR2 SQIVND, per germline (reference sequence). The CDR3 sequence is CASRRGQAPETQYF. In nucleotides, the CDR3 is TGTGCCAGTAGAAGAGGACAGGCTCCGGAGACCCAGTACTTC. The whole variable domain, remainder taken from reference TRBV19 and TRBJ2-5, is DGGITQSPKYLFRKEGQNVTLSCEQNLNHDAMYWYRQDPGQGLRLIYYSQIVNDFQKGDIAEGYSVSREKKESFPLTVTSAQKNPTAFYLCASRRGQAPETQYFGPGTRLLVL.

This rearrangement joins TRBV7-2 to TRBJ2-3; 8 positions agree with TRBD1. The CDR3 consists of 13 residues. CDR1 is SGHTA and CDR2 is FQGNSA in the germline V gene. V lost 5 bases and J lost 6; bases outside the gene matches: 4. In nucleotides, the CDR3 is TGTGCCAGCAGCGGACAGGGCTGGGATACGCAGTATTTT. This encodes CASSGQGWDTQYF. The full variable domain, in which reference TRBV7-2 and TRBJ2-3 provide the parts outside the CDR3, is GAGVSQSPSNKVTEKGKDVELRCDPISGHTALYWYRQSLGQGLEFLIYFQGNSAPDKSGLPSDRFSAERTGGSVSTLTIQRTQQEDSAVYLCASSGQGWDTQYFGPGTRLTVL.

The V gene is TRBV9, the J gene TRBJ2-2, with TRBD2 identical over 8 bases. With V trimmed by 4 bases and J by 3 bases, 8 bases remained unmatched. The CDR3 has 16 residues. The germline V gene has CDR1 SGDLS and CDR2 YYNGEE. This CDR3 is CASSPPPGRDTGELFF. The CDR3 DNA is TGTGCCAGCAGCCCCCCGCCCGGGAGGGACACCGGGGAGCTGTTTTTT.

This chain uses TRBV14 with TRBJ1-1; D not certain. V shed 0 bases and J shed 0 bases, with 5 bases lying between them. In germline, CDR1 is SGHDN, CDR2 FVKESK. The CDR3 consists of 14 residues. CDR3 DNA: TGTGCCAGCAGCCAAGACAGGATGAACACTGAAGCTTTCTTT. Residues: CASSQDRMNTEAFF.

This clone was observed a few times. The chain combines TRBV3-1 (or the pseudogene TRBV3-2) with TRBJ1-6, with 9 bases matching TRBD1. J lost 9 bases, V lost 3 bases, and 6 bases had no gene match. This CDR3 contains 15 residues. In germline, CDR1 is LGHDT, CDR2 YNNKEL (reference sequence). The CDR3 DNA follows: TGTGCCAGCAGCCATGGAGGGACAGGGACTTCACCCCTCCACTTT. Protein: CASSHGGTGTSPLHF.

The chain joins TRBV11-2 to TRBJ1-1; D possibly corresponds to TRBD1 (5 bases). CDR3 length: 14 amino acids. V was cut by 0 bases and J by 4 bases, with 9 bases left in between. CDR1 and CDR2 from the germline V gene are SGHAT and FQNNGV. The CDR3 spells CASSLDGGITEAFF. DNA of the CDR3: TGTGCCAGCAGCTTAGATGGGGGGATCACTGAAGCTTTCTTT.

The chain has TRBV19 and TRBJ2-3, with 8 nucleotides matching TRBD2. V gave up 7 bases and J gave up 2 bases; unmatched junction bases: 8. The CDR3 consists of 15 residues. In germline, CDR1 is LNHDA, CDR2 SQIVND (reference sequence). CDR3 DNA: TGTGCCAGTACGAACAGCGGGGGTCCCACAGATACGCAGTATTTT. Amino acid sequence: CASTNSGGPTDTQYF.

The rearrangement uses TRBV6-1 and TRBJ2-5; TRBD2 matches 7 bases. The J segment lost 1 base and the V segment lost 9 bases, leaving 8 bases of the junction unmatched. CDR1 is MNHNS and CDR2 is SASEGT in the germline V gene. This CDR3 has 14 amino acids. Here the CDR3 reads CASSPPGGQETQYF. The DNA of the CDR3 is TGTGCCAGTAGCCCCCCGGGGGGCCAAGAGACCCAGTACTTC.

This chain connects TRBV3-1 (or the pseudogene TRBV3-2) to TRBJ1-1, with D possibly matching TRBD1 (5 bases). CDR3 size: 13 residues. Trimming shortened V by 0 bases and J by 3 bases, and 5 bases separated the two germline ends. Per germline, CDR1 LGHDT and CDR2 YNNKEL (reference sequence). The CDR3 sequence is CASSQDRDTEAFF. As DNA, the CDR3 is TGTGCCAGCAGCCAAGACAGGGACACTGAAGCTTTCTTT.

V and J are TRBV18 and TRBJ2-5; 10 bases align to TRBD2. CDR3 length: 17 residues. Germline V gene lookup returns CDR1 KGHSH and CDR2 LQKENI. V gave up 1 base and J gave up 4 bases; unmatched junction bases: 9. CDR3 residues: CASSPQASGSTTETQYF. The CDR3 nucleotides read TGTGCCAGCTCACCACAGGCTAGCGGGAGTACCACAGAGACCCAGTACTTC.

In this sample, this clone turned up once. The chain joins TRBV19 to TRBJ2-7; D is perhaps TRBD2 (6 bases). V was trimmed by 0 bases and J by 6 bases, leaving 12 bases between them. Per germline, CDR1 LNHDA and CDR2 SQIVND (reference sequence). The CDR3 is 14 amino acids. CDR3 nucleotides: TGTGCCAGTAGTATAGATGCCCAAGCGGGCGAGCAGTACTTC. It codes for CASSIDAQAGEQYF.